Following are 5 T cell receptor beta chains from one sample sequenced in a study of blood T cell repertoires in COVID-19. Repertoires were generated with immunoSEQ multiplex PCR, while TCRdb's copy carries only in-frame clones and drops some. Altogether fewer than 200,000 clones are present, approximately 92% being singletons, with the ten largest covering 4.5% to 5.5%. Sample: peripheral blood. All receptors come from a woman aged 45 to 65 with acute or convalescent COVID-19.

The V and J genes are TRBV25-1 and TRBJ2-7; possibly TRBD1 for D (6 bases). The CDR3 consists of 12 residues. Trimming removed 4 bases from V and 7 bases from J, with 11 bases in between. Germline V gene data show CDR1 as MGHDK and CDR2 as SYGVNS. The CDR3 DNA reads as TGTGCCAGCAGTGGAGACAGGTCTGAGCAGTACTTC. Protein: CASSGDRSEQYF.

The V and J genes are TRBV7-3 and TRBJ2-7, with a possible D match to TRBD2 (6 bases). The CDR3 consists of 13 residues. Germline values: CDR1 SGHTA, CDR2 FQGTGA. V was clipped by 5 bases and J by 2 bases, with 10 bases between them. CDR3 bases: TGTGCCAGCAGCCTCGGGGGTACCTACGAGCAGTACTTC. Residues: CASSLGGTYEQYF.

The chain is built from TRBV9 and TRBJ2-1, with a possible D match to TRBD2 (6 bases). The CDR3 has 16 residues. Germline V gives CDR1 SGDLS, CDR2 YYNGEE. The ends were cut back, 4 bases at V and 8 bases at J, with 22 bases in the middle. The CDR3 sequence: CASSPKMAGLNDEQFF. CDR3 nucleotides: TGTGCCAGCAGCCCTAAAATGGCGGGACTTAACGATGAGCAGTTCTTC.

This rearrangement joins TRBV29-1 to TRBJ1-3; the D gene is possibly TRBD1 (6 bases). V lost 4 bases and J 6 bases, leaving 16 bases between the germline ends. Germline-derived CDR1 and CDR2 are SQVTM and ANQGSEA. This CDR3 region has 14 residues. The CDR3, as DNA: TGCAGCGTTGTAGGATCGGCAGGGGCAAACACCATATATTTT. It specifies CSVVGSAGANTIYF.

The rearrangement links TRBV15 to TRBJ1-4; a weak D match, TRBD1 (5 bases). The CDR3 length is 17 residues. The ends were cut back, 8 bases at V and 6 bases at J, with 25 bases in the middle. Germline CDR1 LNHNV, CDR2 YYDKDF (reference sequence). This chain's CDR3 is CATEPRQNWQVDEKLFF. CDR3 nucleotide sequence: TGTGCCACCGAACCCCGACAGAATTGGCAGGTCGATGAAAAACTGTTTTTT.